This TCR beta chain was retrieved from a study of T cell responses to AZD1222 COVID-19 vaccine. Study-level findings and limits: Among the donors, most were white British and more were female, and clonal diversity was possibly underestimated. Nearly half of spike-specific TCRs reportedly go after variant regions that carry no mutations.

A note on this clone: Its specificity is unknown.

Trimming stripped 1 base from V and 0 bases from J, with 5 bases between. The germline V gene encodes CDR1 SGDLS and CDR2 YYNGEE. This CDR3 is 15 amino acids long. TCRdb's copy holds only in-frame clones and misses some; the assay was immunoSEQ multiplex PCR. The table has roughly 120,000 clones, just under 90% seen once. The TCR was taken from an adult in good health. The sequencing used peripheral blood, collected on day 0 of AZD1222 vaccination. V usage is TRBV9 and J usage is TRBJ2-6; no clear D. The CDR3 protein is CASSVLGSGANVLTF. Written as DNA, the CDR3 is TGTGCCAGCAGCGTATTAGGCTCTGGGGCCAACGTCCTGACTTTC. Full variable domain (remainder filled in from reference TRBV9 and TRBJ2-6): DSGVTQTPKHLITATGQRVTLRCSPRSGDLSVYWYQQSLDQGLQFLIQYYNGEERAKGNILERFSAQQFPDLHSELNLSSLELGDSALYFCASSVLGSGANVLTFGAGSRLTVL.